This T cell receptor (beta chain) was profiled in a study of blood T cell repertoires in COVID-19. The method was immunoSEQ multiplex PCR; TCRdb's version includes in-frame clones alone and lacks a portion of them. The sample records under 130,000 clones, roughly 80% being singletons. V was pared by 3 bases and J by 10 bases, with 21 bases between. This CDR3 contains 16 residues. The V gene's germline CDR1 is MNHEY and CDR2 SVGAGI. V usage is TRBV6-5 and J usage is TRBJ1-4, with TRBD1 as a possible D gene (5 bases). Sequencing input: peripheral blood. The clonotype originates from a woman between 65 and 79 years old with acute or convalescent COVID-19. In nucleotides, the CDR3 is TGTGCCAGCAGTTATGGGTACGAGACAGCTCCCGGAAAACTGTTTTTT. As protein: CASSYGYETAPGKLFF.